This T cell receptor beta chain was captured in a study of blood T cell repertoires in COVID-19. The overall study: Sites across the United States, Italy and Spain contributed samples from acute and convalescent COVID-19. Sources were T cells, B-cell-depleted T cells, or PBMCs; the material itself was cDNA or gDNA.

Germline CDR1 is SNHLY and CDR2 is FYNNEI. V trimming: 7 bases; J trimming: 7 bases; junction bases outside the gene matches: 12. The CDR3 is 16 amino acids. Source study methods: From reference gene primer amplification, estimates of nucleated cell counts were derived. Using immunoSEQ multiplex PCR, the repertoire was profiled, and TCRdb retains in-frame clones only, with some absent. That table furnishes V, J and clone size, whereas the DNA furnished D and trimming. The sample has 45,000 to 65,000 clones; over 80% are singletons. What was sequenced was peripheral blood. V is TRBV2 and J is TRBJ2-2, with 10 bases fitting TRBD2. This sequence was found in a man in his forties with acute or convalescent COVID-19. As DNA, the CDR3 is TGTGCCAGCAAGGGCCTAGCGGGAGCTTCGGGCGGGGAGCTGTTTTTT. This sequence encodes CASKGLAGASGGELFF.